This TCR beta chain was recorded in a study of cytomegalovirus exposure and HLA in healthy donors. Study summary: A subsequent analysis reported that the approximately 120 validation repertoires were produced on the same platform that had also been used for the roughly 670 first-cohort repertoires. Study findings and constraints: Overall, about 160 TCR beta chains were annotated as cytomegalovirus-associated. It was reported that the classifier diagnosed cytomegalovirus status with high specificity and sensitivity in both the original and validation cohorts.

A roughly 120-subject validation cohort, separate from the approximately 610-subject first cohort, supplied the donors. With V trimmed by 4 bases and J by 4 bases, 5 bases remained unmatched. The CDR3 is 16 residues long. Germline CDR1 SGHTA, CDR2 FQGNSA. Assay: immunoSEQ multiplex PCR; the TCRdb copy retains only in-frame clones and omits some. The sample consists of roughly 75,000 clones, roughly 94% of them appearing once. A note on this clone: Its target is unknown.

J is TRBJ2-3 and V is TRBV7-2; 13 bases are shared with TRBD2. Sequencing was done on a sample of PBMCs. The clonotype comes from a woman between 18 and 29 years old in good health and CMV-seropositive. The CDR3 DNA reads TGTGCCAGCAGCTCACTACTAGCGGGAGGGCCAGATACGCAGTATTTT. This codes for CASSSLLAGGPDTQYF.